The 26 T cell receptor beta chains in this list originate from one sample, sequenced in a study of T-cell memory formation after mild COVID-19. TCRdb called the 5' RACE reads again in MiXCR, with one record for every CDR3 protein. The data hold 550,000 to 600,000 distinct CDR3 sequences, with 15% to 20% observed a single time. Sequenced input: PBMCs or a T cell subset sorted from them (not recorded which). The receptors were gathered from an adult woman who had mild COVID-19 (a few samples of this study predate the infection). Cell type and time point are not known.

The chain has TRBV7-9 and TRBJ2-7, with D tentatively TRBD1 (6 bases). The CDR3 runs 12 residues. Trimming took 11 bases from V and 3 from J, leaving 14 bases between them. The germline CDR1 and CDR2 sequences are SEHNR and FQNEAQ (reference sequence). The CDR3 loop reads CAVSRDNYEQYF. Written as DNA, the CDR3 is TGTGCCGTGTCCCGGGACAACTACGAGCAGTACTTC.

J is TRBJ1-2 and V is TRBV20-1, with a weak D call TRBD1 (6 bases). This CDR3 has 10 amino acids. Germline V gives CDR1 DFQATT, CDR2 SNEGSKA (reference sequence). Trimming removed 6 bases at V and 7 bases at J, with 9 bases between. In nucleotides, the CDR3 is TGCAGTGCGTACAGGGTTGGCTACACCTTC. This translates into CSAYRVGYTF.

This clonotype was picked up a small number of times. CDR3 region: CASSLANWPWSGYTF. CDR3 in DNA: TGTGCCAGCAGCTTAGCGAATTGGCCCTGGAGTGGCTACACCTTC. The genes are TRBV7-9 and TRBJ1-2; D is ambiguous. Trimming left V 0 bases short and J 7 bases short, with 15 bases between. The CDR3 has 15 amino acids. Germline CDR1 and CDR2: SEHNR and FQNEAQ (reference sequence).

This clonotype has just a few counts. J is TRBJ2-3 and V is TRBV7-9; D is unclear. V gave up 0 bases and J gave up 6 bases, with 7 bases separating them. This CDR3 spans 13 amino acids. Per the germline V gene, CDR1 is SEHNR and CDR2 is FQNEAQ (reference sequence). This CDR3 is CASSLALGDTQYF. The CDR3 region has the DNA TGTGCCAGCAGCTTAGCGCTGGGGGATACGCAGTATTTT.

This clonotype was counted between two and nine times. The chain links TRBV12-3 or TRBV12-4 to TRBJ2-1; tentatively, D is TRBD2 (6 bases). V dropped 6 bases and J dropped 8 bases, with 17 bases sitting between them. The CDR3 consists of 14 residues. The chain's CDR3 is CASRSPTRTDEQFF. DNA for the CDR3: TGTGCCAGCAGATCCCCGACTAGGACGGATGAGCAGTTCTTC.

The chain links TRBV27 to TRBJ1-5; D is possibly TRBD1 (5 bases). V gave up 5 bases and J gave up 2 bases, with 13 bases separating them. The CDR3 totals 15 residues. Germline V gene data show CDR1 as MNHEY and CDR2 as SMNVEV (reference sequence). The CDR3 region has the DNA TGTGCCAGCAGTCCTCCGGGGGGAGGCAATCAGCCCCAGCATTTT. Translating gives CASSPPGGGNQPQHF.

In regard to this clonotype: No conserved phenylalanine or tryptophan is present at the end of the CDR3, so a read error is the likely explanation. V and J are TRBV6-6 and TRBJ1-1, with TRBD1 as a possible D gene (5 bases). The CDR3 length is 14 residues. Germline CDR1 MNHNY, CDR2 SVGAGI (reference sequence). V was clipped by 5 bases and J by 1 base, with 11 bases between them. The CDR3 loop reads CASSTGGTNTEAFI. Written as DNA, the CDR3 is TGTGCCAGCAGTACAGGCGGTACGAACACTGAAGCTTTCATT.

The chain employs TRBV7-3 and TRBJ2-1; a possible D gene is TRBD2 (6 bases). From germline, CDR1 is SGHTA and CDR2 FQGTGA. V shed 6 bases and J shed 9 bases, with 18 bases lying between them. The CDR3 extends over 14 amino acids. In DNA form, the CDR3 reads TGTGCCAGCAGTTCAAGGCCCCAGGGAGGTGAGCAGTTCTTC. This codes for CASSSRPQGGEQFF.

The genes are TRBV7-3 and TRBJ2-1; 10 bases match TRBD1. The trim removed 4 bases at V and 8 bases at J, leaving 8 bases unmatched. CDR1 and CDR2 (germline): SGHTA, FQGTGA. The CDR3 sequence is 15 residues long. This CDR3 reads CASSSLDRGLDEQFF. The CDR3 DNA follows: TGTGCCAGCAGCTCACTCGACAGGGGGCTCGATGAGCAGTTCTTC.

The table lists this clonotype with a few counts. V usage is TRBV28 and J usage is TRBJ2-1, with a possible D match to TRBD1 (7 bases). The CDR3 has 15 residues. In germline, CDR1 is MDHEN, CDR2 SYDVKM. The V end lost 2 bases, the J end lost 9 bases, and 17 bases lay between the germline ends. The CDR3 reads CASSLQGGGKVEQFF. In DNA, the CDR3 is TGTGCCAGCAGTTTACAGGGGGGCGGGAAGGTTGAGCAGTTCTTC.

This clonotype was counted a few times. V and J are TRBV2 and TRBJ2-7; 12 nucleotides match TRBD2. The ends lost 1 base at V and 7 bases at J; junction bases unmatched: 5. Germline assignment: CDR1 SNHLY and CDR2 FYNNEI. The CDR3 spans 15 residues. CDR3 DNA sequence: TGTGCCAGCAGTGAAGGACTAGCGGGAGTGGGGGAGCAGTACTTC. It specifies CASSEGLAGVGEQYF.

In the case of this clonotype: One base away lies a much larger clone, so this may be a sequencing read error. V usage is TRBV7-2 and J usage is TRBJ2-7; D is unclear. The CDR3 contains 12 residues. Germline lookup yields CDR1 SGHTA and CDR2 FQGNSA. Trimming shortened V by 3 bases and J by 5 bases, and 8 bases separated the two germline ends. The CDR3 DNA follows: TGTGCCAGCAGCTTGGGGATCCACGAGCAGTACTTC. Protein sequence: CASSLGIHEQYF.

A few counts support this clonotype. The chain combines TRBV12-3 or TRBV12-4 with TRBJ2-3; TRBD1 matches at 7 bases. Trimming took 6 bases from V and 3 from J; bases not matched to a gene: 9. The CDR3 has 15 amino acids. CDR3 bases: TGTGCCAGCAGCTCTAACAGGGGCGAGACAGATACGCAGTATTTT. The encoded protein is CASSSNRGETDTQYF.

V is TRBV7-6 and J is TRBJ2-1, with D possibly being TRBD1 (5 bases). V dropped 1 base and J dropped 8 bases, with 9 bases sitting between them. The V gene's germline CDR1 is SGHVS and CDR2 FNYEAQ. The CDR3 spans 13 residues. The CDR3 here is CASSLGIGDEQFF. CDR3 nucleotides: TGTGCCAGCAGCTTAGGGATAGGGGATGAGCAGTTCTTC.

The chain carries TRBV12-3 or TRBV12-4 and TRBJ1-1; no reliable D call. V gave up 5 bases and J gave up 7 bases, with 11 bases separating them. The CDR3 covers 12 residues. The DNA for the CDR3 is TGTGCCAGCAGTCTTGGAGACCGTGAAGCTTTCTTT. Its translation is CASSLGDREAFF.

CDR3 nucleotides: TGTGCCAGCAGTTTGTCGGGGGGGCCGTGGGAGACCCAGTACTTC. Residues: CASSLSGGPWETQYF. V is TRBV12-3 or TRBV12-4 and J is TRBJ2-5, with 8 bases identical to TRBD2. This CDR3 contains 15 residues. The trim removed 3 bases at V and 5 bases at J, leaving 8 bases unmatched.

V is TRBV9 and J is TRBJ2-3; no reliable D call. Looked up from germline, CDR1 is SGDLS and CDR2 is YYNGEE. This CDR3 contains 17 residues. The V end was cut by 0 bases, the J end by 3 bases, with 17 bases between. CDR3 sequence: CASSVGSSVGKTDTQYF. The CDR3 bases are TGTGCCAGCAGCGTAGGTTCAAGCGTTGGTAAAACAGATACGCAGTATTTT.

The rearrangement joins TRBV7-2 to TRBJ2-5, with TRBD2 matching 13 bases. The CDR3 consists of 18 residues. Trimming cost V 3 bases and J 4 bases; bases outside gene matches: 11. The germline CDR1 and CDR2 sequences are SGHTA and FQGNSA. As DNA, the CDR3 is TGTGCCAGCAGCTTCCGTACGGGACTAGCGGGGATAGGAGAGACCCAGTACTTC. Protein sequence: CASSFRTGLAGIGETQYF.

The CDR3 bases are TGTGCCAGCAGTGAAGGAGCGGGAGTCGCCGAGCAGTACTTC. Its protein is CASSEGAGVAEQYF. The genes are TRBV25-1 and TRBJ2-7; 8 bases are a match to TRBD2. J gave up 6 bases and V 2 bases, and 6 bases lay outside the gene matches. The CDR3 loop spans 14 amino acids. In germline, CDR1 is MGHDK, CDR2 SYGVNS.

The chain employs TRBV20-1 and TRBJ2-3; a possible D gene is TRBD2 (6 bases). The germline V gene has CDR1 DFQATT and CDR2 SNEGSKA (reference sequence). CDR3 length: 15 residues. The ends were cut back, 0 bases at V and 0 bases at J, with 10 bases in the middle. Here the CDR3 reads CSARDAGKSTDTQYF. The CDR3 coding sequence is TGCAGTGCTAGAGATGCGGGGAAAAGCACAGATACGCAGTATTTT.

The chain carries TRBV14 and TRBJ1-1; D unclear. This CDR3 has 14 residues. Germline-derived CDR1 and CDR2 are SGHDN and FVKESK. The V and J ends lost 4 bases and 2 bases respectively, with 11 bases between them. CDR3 in amino acids: CASSPTPRNTEAFF. As DNA, the CDR3 is TGTGCCAGCAGCCCCACACCCCGCAACACTGAAGCTTTCTTT.

This sequence joins TRBV2 and TRBJ2-2, with a tentative D call TRBD1 (6 bases). Germline V gene data show CDR1 as SNHLY and CDR2 as FYNNEI. V lost 6 bases and J lost 6, with 11 bases in between. CDR3 size: 13 residues. In DNA form, the CDR3 reads TGTGCCAGCAGCAAACAGGGTTCCGGGGAGCTGTTTTTT. Residues: CASSKQGSGELFF. Supplemented by reference TRBV2 and TRBJ2-2, the full variable domain reads EPEVTQTPSHQVTQMGQEVILRCVPISNHLYFYWYRQILGQKVEFLVSFYNNEISEKSEIFDDQFSVERPDGSNFTLKIRSTKLEDSAMYFCASSKQGSGELFFGEGSRLTVL.

This clonotype turned up a few times. The J gene is TRBJ1-5, the V gene TRBV6-6; 7 positions match TRBD1. CDR1 is MNHNY, CDR2 SVGAGI, per germline (reference sequence). The CDR3 loop spans 14 amino acids. V dropped 6 bases and J dropped 4; count of bases not matched to a gene: 6. The CDR3 coding sequence is TGTGCCAGCAGATCGGGACAGCTAAATCAGCCCCAGCATTTT. It encodes CASRSGQLNQPQHF.

The V and J genes are TRBV3-1 and TRBJ1-2; D uncertain. Germline V lookup: CDR1 LGHDT, CDR2 YNNKEL (reference sequence). The CDR3 consists of 14 residues. V was shortened by 5 bases and J by 4 bases, with 14 bases between the two germline ends. The CDR3, as DNA: TGTGCCAGCAGCTCAGCGAGGGTTGGCTATGGCTACACCTTC. Amino acids: CASSSARVGYGYTF.

Details on this clonotype: At one of its ends the junction is not consistent with the germline gene, which may arise from a read error. The chain has TRBV5-1 and TRBJ1-4; TRBD1 is a possible D gene (6 bases). The CDR3 is made up of 15 amino acids. Germline V gene lookup returns CDR1 SGHRS and CDR2 YFSETQ. CDR3 in amino acids: CASRGGEATNEKLFF. CDR3 bases: TGCGCGAGCAGGGGAGGGGAAGCAACTAATGAAAAACTGTTTTTT.

This rearrangement joins TRBV4-1 to TRBJ2-4; weak D call: TRBD1 (5 bases). Germline V CDR1 and CDR2: MGHRA, YSYEKL. Trimming removed 1 base from V and 6 bases from J, with 7 bases in between. This CDR3 is 13 amino acids long. CDR3 sequence: CASSQVQGNIQYF. As DNA, the CDR3 is TGCGCCAGCAGCCAAGTGCAGGGAAACATTCAGTACTTC.